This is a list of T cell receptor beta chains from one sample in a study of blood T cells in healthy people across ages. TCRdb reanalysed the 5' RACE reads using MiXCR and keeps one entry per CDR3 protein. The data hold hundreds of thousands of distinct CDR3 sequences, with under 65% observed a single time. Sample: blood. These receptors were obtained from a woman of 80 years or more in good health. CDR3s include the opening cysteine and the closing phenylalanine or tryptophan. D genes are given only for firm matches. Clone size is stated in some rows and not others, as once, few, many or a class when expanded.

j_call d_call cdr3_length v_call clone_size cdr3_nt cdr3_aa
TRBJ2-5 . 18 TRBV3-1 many TGTGCCAGCAGCCAAGATCCCGGCCTTAGGGGGTACCAAGAGACCCAGTACTTC CASSQDPGLRGYQETQYF
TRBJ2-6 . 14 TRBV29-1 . TGCAGCGTCCCCAGGGAATCTGGGGCCAACGTCCTGACTTTC CSVPRESGANVLTF
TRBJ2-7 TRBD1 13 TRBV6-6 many TGTGCCAGCAATTCACAGGGGATGGGGGAGCAGTACTTC CASNSQGMGEQYF
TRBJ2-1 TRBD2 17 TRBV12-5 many TGTGCTAGTGCCGTCGGGGTAGCGGGGACCTACTACAATGAGCAGTTCTTC CASAVGVAGTYYNEQFF
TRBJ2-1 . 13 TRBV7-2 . TGTGCCAGCAGCTCCCCCTCTGTTAATGAGCAGTTCTTC CASSSPSVNEQFF
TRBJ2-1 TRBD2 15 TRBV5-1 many TGCGCCAGCAGAATTACTAGCGGGAGAGGGAATGAGCAGTTCTTC CASRITSGRGNEQFF
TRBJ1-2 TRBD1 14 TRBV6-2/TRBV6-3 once TGTGCCAGCAGATGGACAGGGCCGGGCTATGGCTACACCTTC CASRWTGPGYGYTF
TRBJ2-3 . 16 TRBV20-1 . TGCAGTGCCACAGGGCCCTTGGCTAGCGGCTACAGTGTGCAGTATTTT CSATGPLASGYSVQYF
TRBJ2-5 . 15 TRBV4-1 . TGCGCCAGCAGCCAAGAAGAGATGTACCAAGAGACCCAGTACTTC CASSQEEMYQETQYF
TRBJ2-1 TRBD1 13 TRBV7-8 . TGTGCCAGCCAACGAGGACAGGCCAATGAGCAGTTCTTC CASQRGQANEQFF